The source of this T cell receptor beta chain is a study of T cells in Graves' hyperthyroidism and ophthalmopathy. The V gene lost 6 bases and the J gene lost 8 bases, with 17 bases spanning the gap. Germline CDR1 LNHNV, CDR2 YYDKDF (reference sequence). The CDR3 extends over 14 amino acids. The source material, RNA transcripts, was used to amplify TCR beta CDR3 regions. HTBI primers were used for first-round RT-PCR of the TCR CDR3. MiXCR, run by TCRdb on the multiplex PCR reads, gives a single entry per CDR3 protein. The data hold about 400,000 distinct CDR3 sequences, with more than 13% observed a single time. Worth noting for this clonotype: The antigen is undetermined.

Patients were excluded because of uncontrolled infection, other autoimmune disease, pregnancy or lactation. It was less than 13 ml of fresh peripheral blood that supplied the PBMCs. General study points: Most clonotypes expanded in thyroid above 0.001 were likewise present in blood.

The V call is TRBV15, the J call TRBJ2-1; D might be TRBD2 (6 bases). This clonotype was sampled from a man aged 45 to 65 with Graves' ophthalmopathy. The sequencing sample was made of blood. The CDR3 DNA reads as TGTGCCACCAGTATAGGGACTTCTCTCTATGAGCAGTTCTTC. Its protein is CATSIGTSLYEQFF. The whole variable domain, filled in from reference TRBV15 and TRBJ2-1, reads DAMVIQNPRYQVTQFGKPVTLSCSQTLNHNVMYWYQQKSSQAPKLLFHYYDKDFNNEADTPDNFQSRRPNTSFCFLDIRSPGLGDTAMYLCATSIGTSLYEQFFGPGTRLTVL.